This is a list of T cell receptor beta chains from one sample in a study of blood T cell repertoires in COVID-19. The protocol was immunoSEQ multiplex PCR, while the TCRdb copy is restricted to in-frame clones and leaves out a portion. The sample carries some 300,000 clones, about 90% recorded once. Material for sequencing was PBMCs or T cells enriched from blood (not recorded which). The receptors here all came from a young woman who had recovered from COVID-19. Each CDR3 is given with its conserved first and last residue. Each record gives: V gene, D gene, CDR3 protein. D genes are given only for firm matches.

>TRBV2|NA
CASSERPLWAGYTF
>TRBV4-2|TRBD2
CASSRRLAGGQVGGTGELFF
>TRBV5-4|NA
CASSLGGLNSPLHF
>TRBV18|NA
CASSPVSEQNGELFF
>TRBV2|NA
CASSDPGPQETQYF
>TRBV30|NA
CAWSREQGTTFF
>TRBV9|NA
CASSGLVRGDTQYF
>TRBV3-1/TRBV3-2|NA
CASSQVASAKNIQYF
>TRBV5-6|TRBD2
CASSLLATSGGTDTQYF
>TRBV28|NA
CASSPLGAGELFF
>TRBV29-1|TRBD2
CSVEAVGGYQETQYF